Below, 20 T cell receptor beta chains from the same sample are listed, as sequenced in a study of OX40 agonist ivuxolimab in advanced cancers. The data were produced by immunoSEQ multiplex PCR, yet TCRdb's version contains in-frame clones alone and is incomplete. The sample carries about 95,000 clones, over 75% recorded once. The input for sequencing was CD4+ or CD8+ T cells sorted from blood, taken in a trial of the OX40 agonist ivuxolimab. The receptor set was obtained from an adult with an advanced solid tumor such as melanoma, head and neck, liver or kidney cancer.

V is TRBV6-6 and J is TRBJ1-5, with 10 bases matching TRBD1. This CDR3 region has 14 residues. The germline V gene has CDR1 MNHNY and CDR2 SVGAGI (reference sequence). Trimming cost V 0 bases and J 15 bases; bases outside gene matches: 8. The CDR3 here is CASSYSTGGSVGHF. The CDR3 nucleotides are TGTGCCAGCAGTTACTCGACAGGGGGCTCCGTTGGGCATTTT.

V and J are TRBV5-1 and TRBJ2-5; tentatively, D is TRBD1 or TRBD2 (5 bases each). The last part of the DNA fits TRBJ2-7 better; the J call may be wrong. Looked up from germline, CDR1 is SGHRS and CDR2 is YFSETQ. CDR3 size: 14 residues. In DNA form, the CDR3 reads TGCGCCAGCTTCCCGGGACCAACCTCCTACGAGCAGTACTTC. Residues: CASFPGPTSYEQYF.

This clone was found once. The J gene is TRBJ2-1, the V gene TRBV10-3; the D is unclear. This CDR3 has 13 residues. The germline gives CDR1 ENHRY, CDR2 SYGVKD. Trimming removed 0 bases from V and 9 bases from J, with 9 bases in between. The CDR3 loop is CAISESRRAEQFF. Written as DNA, the CDR3 is TGTGCCATCAGTGAGTCACGTCGGGCTGAGCAGTTCTTC.

The chain employs TRBV7-2 and TRBJ2-7; D possibly matches TRBD1 or TRBD2 (6 bases each). This CDR3 comprises 15 residues. The germline CDR1 and CDR2 sequences are SGHTA and FQGNSA. Trimming cost V 0 bases and J 4 bases, with 13 bases left between them. CDR3 amino acids: CASSLAATGAYEQYF. The CDR3 DNA follows: TGTGCCAGCAGCTTAGCGGCTACGGGGGCTTACGAGCAGTACTTC.

This clone was counted a single time. The chain links TRBV15 to TRBJ1-5, with D uncertain. Germline V gene sequence: CDR1 LNHNV, CDR2 YYDKDF (reference sequence). V gave up 7 bases and J gave up 0 bases, with 7 bases separating them. This CDR3 region has 13 residues. DNA of the CDR3: TGTGCCACCACCATGGCTAGCAATCAGCCCCAGCATTTT. This sequence encodes CATTMASNQPQHF.

The chain recombines TRBV28 with TRBJ1-5; D gene uncertain. The CDR3 extends over 13 amino acids. The germline V and J ends were trimmed by 5 bases and 15 bases, with 20 bases remaining between them. Germline V gene lookup returns CDR1 MDHEN and CDR2 SYDVKM. The CDR3 sequence is CASSEISAQSWHF. CDR3 nucleotide sequence: TGTGCCAGCAGTGAAATTTCGGCACAGTCGTGGCATTTT.

The genes are TRBV11-2 and TRBJ2-7, with D hard to call. The germline V and J ends were trimmed by 5 bases and 3 bases, with 2 bases remaining between them. CDR1 is SGHAT, CDR2 FQNNGV, per germline. This CDR3 has 10 amino acids. CDR3 nucleotide sequence: TGTGCCAGCAGCAACTACGAGCAGTACTTC. It is translated as CASSNYEQYF.

This rearrangement joins TRBV10-3 to TRBJ1-1; D is unclear. Germline values: CDR1 ENHRY, CDR2 SYGVKD. V lost 0 bases and J lost 3, with 8 bases in between. The CDR3 totals 14 residues. This CDR3 is CAISESTVDTEAFF. The CDR3 DNA follows: TGTGCCATCAGTGAGTCGACGGTGGACACTGAAGCTTTCTTT.

This rearrangement joins TRBV2 to TRBJ1-5, with TRBD1 matching over 7 bases. This CDR3 has 14 residues. V gave up 4 bases and J gave up 6 bases; unmatched junction bases: 6. CDR1 and CDR2 (germline): SNHLY, FYNNEI. CDR3 in amino acids: CASSGQGAFQPQHF. The CDR3 nucleotides read TGTGCCAGCAGTGGACAGGGTGCCTTTCAGCCCCAGCATTTT.

The rearrangement uses TRBV2 and TRBJ2-7; D is undetermined. V was shortened by 6 bases and J by 1 base, with 16 bases between the two germline ends. This CDR3 contains 15 residues. Germline CDR1 reads SNHLY; CDR2 reads FYNNEI. In DNA, the CDR3 is TGTGCCAGCAGAAGGATAAGGGCGCCATCCTACGAGCAGTACTTC. This sequence encodes CASRRIRAPSYEQYF.

This rearrangement joins TRBV11-2 to TRBJ2-5, with D tentatively TRBD1 (8 bases). This CDR3 comprises 13 residues. The V gene's germline CDR1 is SGHAT and CDR2 FQNNGV. The V end was cut by 5 bases, the J end by 7 bases, with 14 bases between. The CDR3 spells CASSPNRGGTQYF. The CDR3 DNA is TGTGCCAGCAGCCCAAACAGGGGGGGGACCCAGTACTTC.

This clone occurred a few times. Here the CDR3 DNA reads TGTGCCAGCAGGTCGGCCGGGACAGGGTGGGGAAATGAGCAGTTCTTC. Protein: CASRSAGTGWGNEQFF. The chain is built from TRBV28 and TRBJ2-1; 9 bases fit TRBD1. CDR3 size: 16 residues. CDR1 is MDHEN, CDR2 SYDVKM, per germline. Trimming cost V 6 bases and J 7 bases; bases outside gene matches: 13.

The chain's CDR3 is CASGLGQGKDTQYF. The CDR3 nucleotides are TGTGCCAGCGGCCTGGGGCAGGGGAAAGATACGCAGTATTTT. The chain joins TRBV21-1 to TRBJ2-3; the table's D call of TRBD1 was not tested on the DNA. TRBV21-1 is deemed a pseudogene. The CDR3 totals 14 residues.

The gene calls are TRBV18 and TRBJ2-2; 7 bases line up with TRBD2. CDR1 and CDR2 (germline): KGHSH, LQKENI. V lost 3 bases to trimming and J lost 1 base; unmatched junction nucleotides: 8. CDR3 length: 17 residues. Written as DNA, the CDR3 is TGTGCCAGCTCACCCTCTCTAGCGGAGGTGAACACCGGGGAGCTGTTTTTT. Its protein product is CASSPSLAEVNTGELFF.

The rearrangement uses TRBV10-1 and TRBJ2-5; 8 nucleotides line up with TRBD2. V trimming: 2 bases; J trimming: 2 bases; junction bases outside the gene matches: 7. Germline loops: CDR1 WNHNN, CDR2 SYGVQD (reference sequence). This CDR3 is 16 amino acids long. This CDR3 reads CASSEATTSGQETQYF. CDR3 in DNA: TGCGCCAGCAGTGAGGCAACAACTAGCGGTCAAGAGACCCAGTACTTC.

The V and J genes are TRBV5-1 and TRBJ2-3; 11 bases are a match to TRBD2. Germline V CDR1 and CDR2: SGHRS, YFSETQ. The V gene end was trimmed by 3 bases and the J gene end by 4 bases; junction bases not matched to a gene: 13. CDR3 length: 18 amino acids. The CDR3 region has the DNA TGCGCCAGCAGCTCGACGGGCTTAGCGGGAGGGCCGGCAGATACGCAGTATTTT. This encodes CASSSTGLAGGPADTQYF.

The sample holds one count of this clone. The chain links TRBV6-1 to TRBJ2-1; D is uncertain. This CDR3 comprises 15 residues. V lost 1 base and J lost 1, with 8 bases in between. Germline V lookup: CDR1 MNHNS, CDR2 SASEGT. CDR3 bases: TGTGCCAGCAGTGAAGACCGGTGGTCCTACAATGAGCAGTTCTTC. Translation gives CASSEDRWSYNEQFF.

The chain employs TRBV7-2 and TRBJ2-1; D uncertain. With 4 bases removed from V and 10 bases from J, the gap between germline ends came to 11 bases. CDR3 length: 12 amino acids. Germline V gene data show CDR1 as SGHTA and CDR2 as FQGNSA. The CDR3 sequence is CASSWVVGEQFF. The CDR3 DNA sequence: TGTGCCAGCAGCTGGGTAGTCGGGGAGCAGTTCTTC.

V gene TRBV10-3 combines with J gene TRBJ2-7; 10 bases are a match to TRBD2. This CDR3 spans 15 amino acids. Germline-derived CDR1 and CDR2 are ENHRY and SYGVKD. V shed 10 bases and J 0 bases; nucleotides not matched to a gene: 9. This chain's CDR3 is CASKSSGGSSYEQYF. The CDR3 DNA reads as TGTGCCAGCAAGTCTAGCGGGGGAAGCTCCTACGAGCAGTACTTC.

The chain couples TRBV6-1 to TRBJ1-4, with a tentative D call TRBD1 (5 bases). The CDR3 is 13 amino acids. Trimming pared 1 base from V and 10 bases from J, leaving 10 bases between. Germline loops: CDR1 MNHNS, CDR2 SASEGT. The CDR3 DNA is TGTGCCAGCAGTGAAGGGAGGGGAGGAAAACTGTTTTTT. Encoded protein: CASSEGRGGKLFF.